The clone carrying this T cell receptor beta chain was observed many times. These data are taken from a study of low-dose radiotherapy and immunotherapy resistance in tumors. Study-level background: Per fraction, Cohort 1 was given 0.5 Gy every 2 weeks, for a total of 6.5 Gy. The treatment that patients received was intravenous nivolumab 240 mg every two weeks plus ipilimumab 1 mg/kg every six weeks.

cDNA synthesis used a TRAV/TRBV-specific primer set for both chains. Over roughly 18 PCR cycles, TCRs were amplified from a constant-region primer and V-primer adapter. From the reads, TCRdb called clonotypes with MiXCR, one entry per CDR3 protein. The data hold 35,000 to 50,000 distinct CDR3 sequences, with more than 20% observed a single time. Noted time point: after trial treatment. Described treatment: LDRT plus nivolumab, ipilimumab, low-dose cyclophosphamide and aspirin (RACIN trial). Advanced solid tumors lacking tumor-infiltrating lymphocytes were present in eligible patients. The CDR3 has 10 residues. Trimming removed 7 bases from V and 5 bases from J, with 5 bases in between. In germline, CDR1 is SNHLY, CDR2 FYNNEI.

The chain joins TRBV2 to TRBJ2-5, with D perhaps TRBD1 (5 bases). The sample consisted of PBMCs, taken after low-dose radiotherapy plus immunotherapy. The sequence was collected from a female donor with ovarian cancer. In DNA, the CDR3 is TGTGCCAGCAACAGGGAGACCCAGTACTTC. As protein: CASNRETQYF. Supplemented by reference TRBV2 and TRBJ2-5, the full variable domain reads EPEVTQTPSHQVTQMGQEVILRCVPISNHLYFYWYRQILGQKVEFLVSFYNNEISEKSEIFDDQFSVERPDGSNFTLKIRSTKLEDSAMYFCASNRETQYFGPGTRLLVL.